Below are 31 T cell receptor beta chains sequenced from a single sample in a study of shared clonotypes between healthy human individuals (TCRdb year 2020). Receptors were amplified or captured by the immunoSEQ multiplex PCR assay. Drawn from immuneACCESS, this table holds only the in-frame rearrangements with V and J called that TCRdb kept. Clones are partly lost; checked studies trace under half to an unresolved V gene and leave the rest unexplained. Recorded for this sample are some 200,000 clones; over 50% of them occurred a single time. The ten largest clonotypes hold 11% of the sample. Sequences were obtained from memory CD4+ T cells sorted from blood. The cell subset or site label for this specimen denotes: CD45RA-negative fraction. Receptors were obtained from a man under 40 in good health.

The chain joins TRBV18 to TRBJ2-5; no clear D gene. The germline CDR1 and CDR2 sequences are KGHSH and LQKENI. The length of the CDR3 is 15 residues. Trimming shortened V by 2 bases and J by 5 bases, and 15 bases separated the two germline ends. Here the CDR3 DNA reads TGTGCCAGCTCACCATCTAATTCTCGGTTCGAGACCCAGTACTTC. This translates into CASSPSNSRFETQYF. Looking up the rest from reference TRBV18 and TRBJ2-5 gives the full variable domain: NAGVMQNPRHLVRRRGQEARLRCSPMKGHSHVYWYRQLPEEGLKFMVYLQKENIIDESGMPKERFSAEFPKEGPSILRIQQVVRGDSAAYFCASSPSNSRFETQYFGPGTRLLVL.

The genes are TRBV10-3 and TRBJ2-1; D gene ambiguous. Trimming took off 2 bases at V and 8 bases at J, with 7 bases between the two ends. The V gene's germline CDR1 is ENHRY and CDR2 SYGVKD. This CDR3 has 12 amino acids. The CDR3 loop is CAISELADEQFF. The CDR3 nucleotides are TGTGCCATCAGTGAGCTTGCCGATGAGCAGTTCTTC.

The rearrangement links TRBV10-3 to TRBJ2-7, with no clear D. Germline CDR1 ENHRY, CDR2 SYGVKD. This CDR3 is built from 13 residues. V was cut by 0 bases and J by 3 bases, with 6 bases left in between. CDR3 in amino acids: CAISESYNYEQYF. The CDR3, as DNA: TGTGCCATCAGTGAGTCGTACAACTACGAGCAGTACTTC.

This clone has a handful of counts. The rearrangement joins TRBV28 to TRBJ2-7, with 13 bases lining up with TRBD2. The V and J ends lost 5 bases and 6 bases, in that order; junction bases with no gene match: 10. Germline V gives CDR1 MDHEN, CDR2 SYDVKM. This CDR3 is 16 amino acids long. The CDR3, as DNA: TGTGCCAGCAGTCACCAGACGGGACTAGCGGGGCGCGAGCAGTACTTC. This encodes CASSHQTGLAGREQYF.

The rearrangement joins TRBV28 to TRBJ1-2; TRBD1 might be the D (5 bases). CDR1 and CDR2 from the germline V gene are MDHEN and SYDVKM. V lost 3 bases, J lost 3 bases, and 8 bases lay in between. The CDR3 runs to 13 residues. The CDR3 DNA reads as TGTGCCAGCAGTTTTATGGGGGACTATGGCTACACCTTC. The encoded protein is CASSFMGDYGYTF.

The sample holds one count of this clone. The rearrangement joins TRBV7-2 to TRBJ2-1, with 11 bases fitting TRBD2. The V segment lost 2 bases and the J segment 8 bases; nucleotides outside the gene matches: 5. The CDR3 totals 15 residues. CDR1 and CDR2 from the germline V gene are SGHTA and FQGNSA. DNA of the CDR3: TGTGCCAGCAGCTTATTTCTAGCGGGAGGCGATGAGCAGTTCTTC. This gives the protein CASSLFLAGGDEQFF.

This clone was recorded a few times. The chain couples TRBV6-5 to TRBJ1-2; D gene ambiguous. V was trimmed by 2 bases and J by 5 bases, leaving 18 bases between them. Germline V gene data show CDR1 as MNHEY and CDR2 as SVGAGI. CDR3 length: 16 residues. CDR3 nucleotide sequence: TGTGCCAGCAGTTACGCGCCGGGCCGCCCGGGGTATGGCTACACCTTC. Translated: CASSYAPGRPGYGYTF.

This clone was seen just once. This rearrangement joins TRBV4-1 to TRBJ2-2; D uncertain. CDR1 is MGHRA and CDR2 is YSYEKL in the germline V gene. Trimming shortened V by 0 bases and J by 5 bases, and 7 bases separated the two germline ends. The CDR3 is made up of 14 amino acids. The CDR3 loop reads CASSQDRVTGELFF. CDR3 sequence (DNA): TGCGCCAGCAGCCAAGATCGGGTAACCGGGGAGCTGTTTTTT.

The chain is built from TRBV15 and TRBJ1-2; TRBD1 agrees at 7 bases. V trimming: 4 bases; J trimming: 1 base; junction bases outside the gene matches: 12. The CDR3 runs 17 residues. Germline lookup yields CDR1 LNHNV and CDR2 YYDKDF (reference sequence). The chain's CDR3 is CATSIGRDRDINYGYTF. CDR3 in DNA: TGTGCCACCAGCATCGGTAGAGACAGGGACATTAACTATGGCTACACCTTC.

The chain employs TRBV27 and TRBJ2-1; 11 bases map to TRBD2. This CDR3 contains 18 residues. After removal of 7 bases from V and 0 bases from J, the junction contained 11 bases not matched to a gene. Germline values: CDR1 MNHEY, CDR2 SMNVEV (reference sequence). CDR3: CASMFLAGGKPSYNEQFF. The CDR3 DNA reads as TGTGCCAGCATGTTCTTAGCGGGAGGGAAACCCTCCTACAATGAGCAGTTCTTC.

This clone turned up a few times. As DNA, the CDR3 is TGTGCCTGGAGGGGCCGCGGGGGTAAGCAAGAGACCCAGTACTTC. It is translated as CAWRGRGGKQETQYF. The V call is TRBV30, the J call TRBJ2-5, with 7 bases that match TRBD2. The germline CDR1 and CDR2 sequences are GTSNPN and SVGIG (reference sequence). The CDR3 runs to 15 residues. The V gene end was trimmed by 3 bases and the J gene end by 2 bases; junction bases not matched to a gene: 9. Looking up the rest from reference TRBV30 and TRBJ2-5 gives the full variable domain: SQTIHQWPATLVQPVGSPLSLECTVEGTSNPNLYWYRQAAGRGLQLLFYSVGIGQISSEVPQNLSASRPQDRQFILSSKKLLLSDSGFYLCAWRGRGGKQETQYFGPGTRLLVL.

The rearrangement links TRBV7-8 to TRBJ2-2, with 10 bases fitting TRBD2. Germline-derived CDR1 and CDR2 are SGHVS and FQNEAQ. The trim removed 4 bases at V and 3 bases at J, leaving 8 bases unmatched. The CDR3 contains 17 residues. This CDR3 is CASSSTSGMPHTGELFF. CDR3 DNA sequence: TGTGCCAGCAGCTCCACTAGCGGGATGCCCCACACCGGGGAGCTGTTTTTT.

This CDR3 is CASSITGLNTGELFF. The CDR3 bases are TGTGCCAGTAGTATCACAGGGTTGAACACCGGGGAGCTGTTTTTT. The chain links TRBV19 to TRBJ2-2; possible D gene TRBD1, 6 bases. CDR3 length: 15 amino acids. Trimming cost V 3 bases and J 1 base, with 9 bases left between them. Germline V CDR1 and CDR2: LNHDA, SQIVND (reference sequence).

This rearrangement joins TRBV6-1 to TRBJ2-7, with 9 bases that match TRBD2. Germline CDR1 is MNHNS and CDR2 is SASEGT. Losses at the gene ends were 7 bases for V and 6 bases for J; bases not matched to a gene: 10. There are 14 residues in the CDR3. The CDR3 bases are TGTGCCAGCATTTCAGCTAGCGGGACATCCGAGCAGTACTTC. It yields the protein CASISASGTSEQYF.

This clone has a single count. The chain carries TRBV7-3 and TRBJ2-7; maybe TRBD1 (5 bases). CDR3 length: 13 amino acids. The germline V gene has CDR1 SGHTA and CDR2 FQGTGA. Deletions cut 2 bases from V and 4 bases from J, with 9 bases between. For the CDR3, the DNA is TGTGCCAGCAGCTTAGGGCCAGGGTACGAGCAGTACTTC. This encodes CASSLGPGYEQYF. Full variable domain (remainder filled in from reference TRBV7-3 and TRBJ2-7): GAGVSQTPSNKVTEKGKYVELRCDPISGHTALYWYRQSLGQGPEFLIYFQGTGAADDSGLPNDRFFAVRPEGSVSTLKIQRTERGDSAVYLCASSLGPGYEQYFGPGTRLTVT.

As to this clone: The same CDR3 arises from other DNA sequences in this sample as well. V and J are TRBV2 and TRBJ2-5; D is undetermined. The CDR3 covers 12 residues. The V end was cut by 5 bases, the J end by 2 bases, with 6 bases between. Germline V gives CDR1 SNHLY, CDR2 FYNNEI. CDR3 in amino acids: CASSQLQETQYF. For the CDR3, the DNA is TGTGCCAGCAGTCAATTACAAGAGACCCAGTACTTC.

This clone came up a few times. J is TRBJ2-1 and V is TRBV27, with D unclear. Trimming shortened V by 3 bases and J by 8 bases, and 11 bases separated the two germline ends. The CDR3 is 13 residues long. Germline values: CDR1 MNHEY, CDR2 SMNVEV (reference sequence). This CDR3 reads CASSLQDGDEQFF. The CDR3 DNA follows: TGTGCCAGCAGTTTGCAGGATGGGGATGAGCAGTTCTTC.

This chain joins TRBV7-3 and TRBJ2-3; 7 positions match TRBD1. CDR3 size: 16 residues. Per germline, CDR1 SGHTA and CDR2 FQGTGA. With V trimmed by 11 bases and J by 0 bases, 14 bases remained unmatched. The CDR3: CARTRWDSSSTDTQYF. CDR3 coding DNA: TGTGCCCGAACGCGGTGGGACAGCAGTAGCACAGATACGCAGTATTTT.

The chain couples TRBV11-2 to TRBJ2-7; 8 bases map to TRBD2. This CDR3 spans 15 amino acids. With 5 bases clipped from V and 3 bases from J, the junction kept 9 bases outside the gene matches. Germline V gene sequence: CDR1 SGHAT, CDR2 FQNNGV. Written as DNA, the CDR3 is TGTGCCAGCAGCCCCCGGGGCGGGAGGTACTACGAGCAGTACTTC. It specifies CASSPRGGRYYEQYF.

J is TRBJ2-4 and V is TRBV11-3, with D perhaps matching TRBD2 (6 bases). Trimming shortened V by 0 bases and J by 0 bases, and 9 bases separated the two germline ends. CDR1 is SGHNT, CDR2 YENEEA, per germline. The CDR3 runs 16 residues. CDR3 DNA sequence: TGTGCCAGCAGCTTAGAGGGAGGACTAGCCAAAAACATTCAGTACTTC. It encodes CASSLEGGLAKNIQYF.

The chain combines TRBV5-1 with TRBJ2-1; D perhaps matches TRBD2 (5 bases). The CDR3 loop spans 11 amino acids. Germline values: CDR1 SGHRS, CDR2 YFSETQ. V was shortened by 5 bases and J by 10 bases, with 10 bases between the two germline ends. CDR3 sequence: CASSRQREQFF. The CDR3 bases are TGCGCCAGCAGTAGGCAGCGGGAGCAGTTCTTC.

The chain employs TRBV11-3 and TRBJ2-7; D may be TRBD2 (5 bases). Trimming pared 3 bases from V and 4 bases from J, leaving 10 bases between. The CDR3 totals 13 residues. Germline lookup yields CDR1 SGHNT and CDR2 YENEEA. CDR3 residues: CASSLEAEYEQYF. CDR3 nucleotide sequence: TGTGCCAGCAGCTTGGAAGCGGAGTACGAGCAGTACTTC.

The chain joins TRBV9 to TRBJ2-1; no reliable D call. V gave up 0 bases and J gave up 0 bases, with 22 bases separating them. The CDR3 length is 20 residues. Looked up from germline, CDR1 is SGDLS and CDR2 is YYNGEE. CDR3 DNA sequence: TGTGCCAGCAGCGTAGACCCGACCGAACTTTGGGCAAACTCCTACAATGAGCAGTTCTTC. This codes for CASSVDPTELWANSYNEQFF.

The V and J genes are TRBV5-1 and TRBJ2-5; tentative D call: TRBD2 (6 bases). CDR3 length: 15 residues. Germline V gene lookup returns CDR1 SGHRS and CDR2 YFSETQ. With 1 base removed from V and 2 bases from J, the gap between germline ends came to 12 bases. The CDR3 sequence is CASSLRDSPQETQYF. DNA of the CDR3: TGCGCCAGCAGCTTGAGGGACTCACCGCAAGAGACCCAGTACTTC.

This clone was observed a single time. V gene TRBV5-1 combines with J gene TRBJ2-5; weak D call: TRBD1 (6 bases). The CDR3 totals 15 residues. Germline CDR1 reads SGHRS; CDR2 reads YFSETQ. The V end lost 0 bases, the J end lost 5 bases, and 14 bases lay between the germline ends. CDR3 coding DNA: TGCGCCAGCAGCTTGGGGAACAGGGCCGTTGAGACCCAGTACTTC. It specifies CASSLGNRAVETQYF.

This chain uses TRBV9 with TRBJ1-4; 9 nucleotides agree with TRBD1. The CDR3 has 18 residues. Germline CDR1 SGDLS, CDR2 YYNGEE. Unmatched junction bases numbered 11, after V lost 2 bases and J lost 3 bases. The CDR3 here is CASSVGQGSVASNEKLFF. For the CDR3, the DNA is TGTGCCAGCAGCGTTGGACAGGGGTCCGTTGCGTCTAATGAAAAACTGTTTTTT.

CDR3 bases: TGTGCCAGCAGCAGTGGGGGGTCCGGAAACACCATATATTTT. This translates into CASSSGGSGNTIYF. This chain joins TRBV7-8 and TRBJ1-3; D is possibly TRBD1 (5 bases). Germline CDR1 and CDR2: SGHVS and FQNEAQ. CDR3 length equals 14 residues. Between the trimmed V and J ends, which lost 5 bases and 4 bases, there was a span of 12 bases.

V usage is TRBV5-8 and J usage is TRBJ2-7; 7 positions match TRBD1. J gave up 3 bases and V 4 bases, and 10 bases lay outside the gene matches. The CDR3 is made up of 15 amino acids. Looked up from germline, CDR1 is SGHTS and CDR2 is YDEGEE. The CDR3 DNA follows: TGTGCCAGCAGCCCTAGACAGGGATCTCTCTACGAGCAGTACTTC. This sequence encodes CASSPRQGSLYEQYF.

This clone was counted ten times or more. The V gene is TRBV7-2, the J gene TRBJ2-7; no firm D call. The V gene's germline CDR1 is SGHTA and CDR2 FQGNSA. The CDR3 has 14 residues. V lost 1 base and J lost 2, with 9 bases in between. The CDR3 loop is CASSLEQWAYEQYF. Here the CDR3 DNA reads TGTGCCAGCAGCTTAGAGCAGTGGGCCTACGAGCAGTACTTC.

The rearrangement joins TRBV10-3 to TRBJ2-1, with unresolved D. CDR3 size: 14 residues. Trimming took off 10 bases at V and 4 bases at J, with 17 bases between the two ends. CDR1 and CDR2 from the germline V gene are ENHRY and SYGVKD. The CDR3 region is CASHPRGSYNEQFF. DNA for the CDR3: TGTGCCAGCCATCCGCGCGGATCGTACAATGAGCAGTTCTTC.

This clone was observed a handful of times. The chain uses TRBV7-8 and TRBJ1-1; D is unresolved. The CDR3 runs 13 residues. The germline V gene has CDR1 SGHVS and CDR2 FQNEAQ. V was cut by 5 bases and J by 10 bases, with 17 bases left in between. As DNA, the CDR3 is TGTGCCAGCAGCCGATCGCGAAGTTCGGGAGCTTTCTTT. It encodes CASSRSRSSGAFF.